This T cell receptor (beta chain) was found in a study of identical twins. Findings of the study overall: In beta out-of-frame sequences, the excess sharing between twins was weaker.

Trimming took 5 bases from V and 7 from J, leaving 18 bases between them. The CDR3 has 14 amino acids. CDR1 is MNHEY and CDR2 is SMNVEV in the germline V gene (reference sequence). A word on this clonotype: What it binds is not known.

Using its own MiXCR run on the 5' RACE reads, TCRdb lists one record per CDR3 protein. The sample records roughly 260,000 distinct CDR3 sequences, around an eighth being singletons. The clonotype was recovered from a woman aged 18-29 years in good health. Input material: memory (CD45RO+) T cells sorted from blood. J is TRBJ2-7 and V is TRBV27; D may be TRBD2 (7 bases). Here the CDR3 DNA reads TGTGCCAGCAGTCTACAAGGGGGGGCGCGGGAGCAGTACTTC. Amino acid sequence: CASSLQGGAREQYF.